This entry lists 12 T cell receptor beta chains sequenced from one sample in a study of T cells after yellow fever vaccination. TCRdb passed the 5' RACE reads through MiXCR, listing each CDR3 protein once. The sample holds around 500,000 distinct CDR3 sequences; 21% are singletons and the top ten take 15% to 20%. This specimen consisted of PBMCs, obtained 21 days after the first yellow fever vaccination. These receptors came from a man aged 18 to 30 who received the YFV17D yellow fever vaccine.

The V and J genes are TRBV6-5 and TRBJ2-7, with D perhaps matching TRBD1 or TRBD2 (5 bases each). V lost 2 bases, J lost 5 bases, and 10 bases lay in between. The CDR3 loop spans 13 amino acids. Germline V gene sequence: CDR1 MNHEY, CDR2 SVGAGI. The CDR3 is CASSYVRGHEQYF. In DNA form, the CDR3 reads TGTGCCAGCAGTTACGTGAGGGGCCACGAGCAGTACTTC.

This clonotype turned up a few times. The chain carries TRBV2 and TRBJ2-4; perhaps TRBD2 as D (5 bases). In germline, CDR1 is SNHLY, CDR2 FYNNEI. Deletions cut 3 bases from V and 0 bases from J, with 6 bases between. This CDR3 is 14 amino acids long. The CDR3 loop is CASSDGLAKNIQYF. CDR3 DNA sequence: TGTGCCAGCAGTGACGGACTAGCCAAAAACATTCAGTACTTC.

This rearrangement joins TRBV27 to TRBJ1-2; possibly TRBD1 for D (6 bases). CDR1 and CDR2 (germline): MNHEY, SMNVEV (reference sequence). The CDR3 contains 15 residues. V gave up 3 bases and J gave up 1 base, with 12 bases separating them. CDR3 sequence: CASSFRGQFNYGYTF. CDR3 in DNA: TGTGCCAGCAGTTTCCGCGGACAGTTTAACTATGGCTACACCTTC.

CDR3 region: CASTGRANYGYTF. CDR3 bases: TGTGCCAGCACGGGCAGAGCTAACTATGGCTACACCTTC. The chain joins TRBV6-5 to TRBJ1-2; D call uncertain. The length of the CDR3 is 13 residues. CDR1 and CDR2 from the germline V gene are MNHEY and SVGAGI. V gave up 7 bases and J gave up 0 bases, with 9 bases separating them.

This chain joins TRBV6-5 and TRBJ1-5, with D perhaps matching TRBD1 (6 bases). The CDR3 sequence is 15 residues long. V was cut by 4 bases and J by 9 bases, with 19 bases left in between. In germline, CDR1 is MNHEY, CDR2 SVGAGI. The CDR3 loop reads CASSFPGTQGPPQHF. CDR3 DNA sequence: TGTGCCAGCAGTTTTCCCGGGACCCAGGGGCCGCCCCAGCATTTT.

The V and J genes are TRBV6-1 and TRBJ2-3; tentatively, D is TRBD2 (7 bases). The CDR3 has 14 amino acids. V was trimmed by 2 bases and J by 4 bases, leaving 10 bases between them. CDR1 and CDR2 from the germline V gene are MNHNS and SASEGT. DNA of the CDR3: TGTGCCAGCAGTGAAAGGGGGGGCCCAGATACGCAGTATTTT. Translated: CASSERGGPDTQYF.

This clonotype was found a few times. The gene calls are TRBV2 and TRBJ2-1; TRBD2 aligns across 10 bases. The length of the CDR3 is 18 residues. The J segment lost 5 bases and the V segment lost 5 bases, leaving 15 bases of the junction unmatched. Germline V CDR1 and CDR2: SNHLY, FYNNEI. CDR3 amino acids: CASSNGLAADLRDNEQFF. CDR3 DNA: TGTGCCAGCAGTAACGGACTAGCGGCGGACCTCCGCGACAATGAGCAGTTCTTC.

The V and J genes are TRBV3-1 and TRBJ2-5; TRBD1 might be the D (6 bases). CDR3 length: 16 amino acids. Per the germline V gene, CDR1 is LGHDT and CDR2 is YNNKEL (reference sequence). V lost 4 bases and J lost 0, with 15 bases in between. The CDR3 bases are TGTGCCAGCAGCCCGACTACCGGGACAAACCAAGAGACCCAGTACTTC. Encoded protein: CASSPTTGTNQETQYF.

V gene TRBV2 combines with J gene TRBJ1-2; 7 positions match TRBD1. The V gene end was trimmed by 6 bases and the J gene end by 4 bases; junction bases not matched to a gene: 2. The CDR3 covers 12 residues. Per germline, CDR1 SNHLY and CDR2 FYNNEI. CDR3 coding DNA: TGTGCCAGCAGCGGACAGGCCTATGGCTACACCTTC. This sequence encodes CASSGQAYGYTF. The whole variable domain, remainder taken from reference TRBV2 and TRBJ1-2, is EPEVTQTPSHQVTQMGQEVILRCVPISNHLYFYWYRQILGQKVEFLVSFYNNEISEKSEIFDDQFSVERPDGSNFTLKIRSTKLEDSAMYFCASSGQAYGYTFGSGTRLTVV.

The V gene is TRBV5-1, the J gene TRBJ2-7; 9 positions agree with TRBD1. The CDR3 runs to 15 residues. With 3 bases clipped from V and 4 bases from J, the junction kept 8 bases outside the gene matches. The germline CDR1 and CDR2 sequences are SGHRS and YFSETQ. This CDR3 is CASSSGQGSRYEQYF. The CDR3 nucleotides are TGCGCCAGCAGCTCAGGACAGGGGAGTAGATACGAGCAGTACTTC.

The CDR3 loop reads CASQQVRDSPLHF. The CDR3 DNA is TGTGCCAGTCAACAGGTTCGGGATTCACCCCTCCACTTT. The J gene is TRBJ1-6, the V gene TRBV7-3; weak D call: TRBD1 (5 bases). The CDR3 is 13 residues long. Trimming removed 9 bases at V and 8 bases at J, with 14 bases between. The germline CDR1 and CDR2 sequences are SGHTA and FQGTGA.

This clonotype was seen only a few times. The gene calls are TRBV27 and TRBJ2-1; tentative D call: TRBD2 (5 bases). Germline V gives CDR1 MNHEY, CDR2 SMNVEV (reference sequence). V was pared by 2 bases and J by 6 bases, with 14 bases between. This CDR3 is 15 amino acids long. CDR3 in DNA: TGTGCCAGCAGTTTAGCACGGCTAGCAGGCAATGAGCAGTTCTTC. Translated, it gives CASSLARLAGNEQFF.